Below, 14 T cell receptor beta chains from the same sample are listed, as sequenced in a study of cytomegalovirus exposure and HLA in healthy donors. PCR used 60 Vbeta primers and 13 Jbeta primers. Libraries were prepared by immunoSEQ multiplex PCR; TCRdb keeps only in-frame clonotypes and omits some of them. The sample consists of 90,000 to 150,000 clones, just under 75% of them appearing once. Material for sequencing was PBMCs. The receptors here all came from a human donor in good health.

In regard to this clone: This sample also contains other DNA sequences that code for the same CDR3. The rearrangement joins TRBV28 to TRBJ2-3; no clear D. Deletions cut 0 bases from V and 0 bases from J, with 10 bases between. The CDR3 totals 16 residues. The V gene's germline CDR1 is MDHEN and CDR2 SYDVKM. The CDR3 coding sequence is TGTGCCAGCAGTTTATGGGCAGGATTGAGCACAGATACGCAGTATTTT. Its protein is CASSLWAGLSTDTQYF.

This chain uses TRBV28 with TRBJ1-5, with a possible D match to TRBD1 (6 bases). This CDR3 is built from 17 residues. Germline values: CDR1 MDHEN, CDR2 SYDVKM. V lost 5 bases and J lost 0, with 17 bases in between. The CDR3 DNA reads TGTGCCAGCAGTCCCACAGGGTTAGGGGATAGCAATCAGCCCCAGCATTTT. Its protein product is CASSPTGLGDSNQPQHF.

The CDR3 DNA reads TGCAGCGTTGGGAAGGACAGGGGGCCGGGGACTGAAGCTTTCTTT. This sequence encodes CSVGKDRGPGTEAFF. This rearrangement joins TRBV29-1 to TRBJ1-1, with 11 positions matching TRBD1. The germline V gene has CDR1 SQVTM and CDR2 ANQGSEA. Trimming took 4 bases from V and 5 from J; bases not matched to a gene: 9. The CDR3 is made up of 15 amino acids. The full variable domain, rest sourced from reference TRBV29-1 and TRBJ1-1, is SAVISQKPSRDICQRGTSLTIQCQVDSQVTMMFWYRQQPGQSLTLIATANQGSEATYESGFVIDKFPISRPNLTFSTLTVSNMSPEDSSIYLCSVGKDRGPGTEAFFGQGTRLTVV.

This clone was observed a few times. The chain links TRBV7-9 to TRBJ2-7; no clear D gene. The CDR3 totals 14 residues. Between the trimmed V and J ends, which lost 8 bases and 0 bases, there was a span of 14 bases. Germline V CDR1 and CDR2: SEHNR, FQNEAQ (reference sequence). The CDR3 DNA is TGTGCCAGCCTAGGCGTTGATCGCTCCTACGAGCAGTACTTC. Amino acids: CASLGVDRSYEQYF.

The CDR3 DNA is TGTGCCTGGAGTGGGAACAGGGGGCGCGGGAGCAATCAGCCCCAGCATTTT. Its protein is CAWSGNRGRGSNQPQHF. This chain connects TRBV30 to TRBJ1-5; 9 nucleotides agree with TRBD1. Germline V gene sequence: CDR1 GTSNPN, CDR2 SVGIG (reference sequence). This CDR3 has 17 amino acids. Germline trimming cut 1 base from V and 1 base from J; bases unmatched to any gene: 8.

The chain uses TRBV6-5 and TRBJ1-4; D not certain. The V end was cut by 6 bases, the J end by 2 bases, with 10 bases between. Germline V lookup: CDR1 MNHEY, CDR2 SVGAGI. The CDR3 loop spans 14 amino acids. The CDR3 reads CASRQDFTNEKLFF. The CDR3 DNA sequence: TGTGCCAGCAGACAAGACTTCACTAATGAAAAACTGTTTTTT.

The V call is TRBV5-1, the J call TRBJ2-5; 7 nucleotides agree with TRBD1. CDR3 length equals 14 residues. V lost 2 bases, J lost 4 bases, and 5 bases stayed unmatched. CDR1 and CDR2 from the germline V gene are SGHRS and YFSETQ. This CDR3 reads CASSFDRDGETQYF. The CDR3 DNA is TGCGCCAGCAGCTTTGACAGGGACGGAGAGACCCAGTACTTC.

This clone appeared a few times. The genes are TRBV2 and TRBJ1-5; D perhaps matches TRBD1 (6 bases). V lost 7 bases, J lost 2 bases, and 18 bases lay in between. Germline values: CDR1 SNHLY, CDR2 FYNNEI. CDR3 length: 16 amino acids. The CDR3 coding sequence is TGTGCCAGCAATCCGCGGGGGGCGGGTCGCAATCAGCCCCAGCATTTT. This sequence encodes CASNPRGAGRNQPQHF.

This clone has only a few counts. The rearrangement links TRBV21-1 to TRBJ1-6; the table's TRBD1 call for D was not verified on the DNA. TRBV21-1 is a pseudogene segment. The CDR3 is 16 amino acids. The CDR3 coding sequence is TGTGCCAGCAGCAAAGAAGGGGCACCTTATAATTCACCCCTCCACTTT. Its protein product is CASSKEGAPYNSPLHF.

This clone was seen more than once but under ten times. The chain is built from TRBV6-6 and TRBJ2-3, with D possibly TRBD1 on 5 matching bases. Germline CDR1 and CDR2: MNHNY and SVGAGI (reference sequence). Trimming took 6 bases from V and 6 from J, leaving 13 bases between them. This CDR3 is 13 amino acids long. In nucleotides, the CDR3 is TGTGCCAGCAGCTGGACACAAGCGGATACGCAGTATTTT. This codes for CASSWTQADTQYF.

This clone was observed once. The chain is built from TRBV9 and TRBJ2-7; D call uncertain. The CDR3 runs 13 residues. CDR1 and CDR2 from the germline V gene are SGDLS and YYNGEE. The germline V and J ends were trimmed by 2 bases and 6 bases, with 12 bases remaining between them. CDR3 nucleotide sequence: TGTGCCAGCAGCGTCGTGGAGAGCAGCGAGCAGTACTTC. Protein sequence: CASSVVESSEQYF.

The chain is built from TRBV5-1 and TRBJ2-1, with 7 bases matching TRBD1. The CDR3 has 16 residues. Per the germline V gene, CDR1 is SGHRS and CDR2 is YFSETQ. With 0 bases clipped from V and 4 bases from J, the junction kept 7 bases outside the gene matches. CDR3 region: CASSLEGQLPYNEQFF. CDR3 nucleotide sequence: TGCGCCAGCAGCTTGGAGGGACAGCTCCCTTACAATGAGCAGTTCTTC.

The chain employs TRBV28 and TRBJ1-1; D possibly corresponds to TRBD1 (5 bases). This CDR3 is built from 13 residues. Germline V gene sequence: CDR1 MDHEN, CDR2 SYDVKM. V lost 2 bases, J lost 7 bases, and 11 bases lay in between. The CDR3 reads CASSLIREGEAFF. CDR3 DNA: TGTGCCAGCAGTTTAATCAGGGAGGGTGAAGCTTTCTTT.

This clone appeared a few times. This chain links TRBV6-1 with TRBJ2-5; a possible D gene is TRBD1 (6 bases). The CDR3 has 13 amino acids. Germline-derived CDR1 and CDR2 are MNHNS and SASEGT. V lost 1 base, J lost 4 bases, and 7 bases lay in between. As DNA, the CDR3 is TGTGCCAGCAGTGAAGGAGGGGGAGAGACCCAGTACTTC. It yields the protein CASSEGGGETQYF.